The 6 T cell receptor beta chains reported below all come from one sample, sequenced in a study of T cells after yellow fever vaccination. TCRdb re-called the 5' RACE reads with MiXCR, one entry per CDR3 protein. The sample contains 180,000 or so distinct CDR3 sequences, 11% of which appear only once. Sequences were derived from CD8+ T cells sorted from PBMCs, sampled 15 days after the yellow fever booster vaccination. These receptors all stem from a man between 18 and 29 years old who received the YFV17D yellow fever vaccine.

The DNA of the CDR3 is TGCAGCGTCGGATCGGGACAGGGGATTACTGAGCAGTACTTC. Its translation: CSVGSGQGITEQYF. The gene calls are TRBV29-1 and TRBJ2-7, with 10 nucleotides matching TRBD1. The trim removed 6 bases at V and 7 bases at J, leaving 12 bases unmatched. The germline CDR1 and CDR2 sequences are SQVTM and ANQGSEA. The CDR3 sequence is 14 residues long.

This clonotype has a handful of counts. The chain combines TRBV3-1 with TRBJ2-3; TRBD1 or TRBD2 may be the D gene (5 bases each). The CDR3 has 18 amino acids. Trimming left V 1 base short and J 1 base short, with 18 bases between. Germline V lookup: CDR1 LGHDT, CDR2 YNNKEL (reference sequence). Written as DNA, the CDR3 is TGTGCCAGCAGCCAAGTAGTAGGAAGAAGAGGGGGCACAGATACGCAGTATTTT. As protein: CASSQVVGRRGGTDTQYF.

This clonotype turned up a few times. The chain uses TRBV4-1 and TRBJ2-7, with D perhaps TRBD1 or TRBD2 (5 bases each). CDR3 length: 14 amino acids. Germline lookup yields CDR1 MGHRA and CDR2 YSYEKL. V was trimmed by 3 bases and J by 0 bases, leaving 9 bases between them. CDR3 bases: TGCGCCAGCAGCCAGGAGGACAACTCCTACGAGCAGTACTTC. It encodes CASSQEDNSYEQYF.

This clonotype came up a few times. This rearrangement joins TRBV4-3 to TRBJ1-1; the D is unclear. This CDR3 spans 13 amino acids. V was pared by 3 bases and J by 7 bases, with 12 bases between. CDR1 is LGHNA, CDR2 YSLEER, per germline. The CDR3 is CASSHSGEVEAFF. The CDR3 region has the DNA TGCGCCAGCAGCCACTCTGGGGAAGTTGAAGCTTTCTTT.

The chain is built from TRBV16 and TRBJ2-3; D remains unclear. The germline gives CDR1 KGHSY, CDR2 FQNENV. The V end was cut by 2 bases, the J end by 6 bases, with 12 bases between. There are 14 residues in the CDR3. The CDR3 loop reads CASSQGRNPDTQYF. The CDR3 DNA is TGTGCCAGCAGCCAAGGGCGCAACCCGGATACGCAGTATTTT.

This chain's CDR3 is CASSQEGGGGRETQYF. CDR3 DNA sequence: TGCGCCAGCAGCCAAGAAGGAGGAGGAGGTCGGGAGACCCAGTACTTC. This rearrangement joins TRBV4-1 to TRBJ2-5, with a weak D call TRBD2 (5 bases). The CDR3 covers 16 residues. The V end was cut by 0 bases, the J end by 5 bases, with 16 bases between. Looked up from germline, CDR1 is MGHRA and CDR2 is YSYEKL.